This is a list of T cell receptor beta chains from one sample in a study of T cell changes during pregnancy in multiple sclerosis. Assay: immunoSEQ multiplex PCR; the TCRdb copy retains only in-frame clones and omits some. This table holds roughly 42,000 clones, around 92% found once. The sequenced sample was CD4+ T cells from peripheral blood mononuclear cells, obtained after pregnancy. These receptors came from a female donor with multiple sclerosis, enrolled in a pregnancy study. The conserved cysteine and the conserved F or W are not part of the CDR3 here. The D gene is left open where the match is weak. Size tells how often a clone was seen (once, few, many) or the class of an expanded clone, and some rows leave it out.

CDR3 protein: ASSRGGTGYEQY; clone size: -; V gene: TRBV6-5; D gene: TRBD2; J gene: TRBJ2-7
CDR3 protein: ASSLGMNTEAF; clone size: -; V gene: TRBV11-2; D gene: -; J gene: TRBJ1-1
CDR3 protein: ASSPTSGATDTQY; clone size: -; V gene: TRBV5-4; D gene: TRBD2; J gene: TRBJ2-3
CDR3 protein: ASSSSAGVMNTEAF; clone size: -; V gene: TRBV5-1; D gene: -; J gene: TRBJ1-1
CDR3 protein: SVGREGQPQH; clone size: -; V gene: TRBV29-1; D gene: -; J gene: TRBJ1-5
CDR3 protein: ASSQSRASSYNSPLH; clone size: -; V gene: TRBV5-8; D gene: -; J gene: TRBJ1-6
CDR3 protein: ASSPTMTAKYYGYT; clone size: -; V gene: TRBV27; D gene: -; J gene: TRBJ1-2
CDR3 protein: ASSIGTSGQETQY; clone size: -; V gene: TRBV11-2; D gene: TRBD2; J gene: TRBJ2-5
CDR3 protein: AWRVTRGGSELF; clone size: -; V gene: TRBV30; D gene: -; J gene: TRBJ2-2
CDR3 protein: ASSRDSYEQY; clone size: -; V gene: TRBV5-1; D gene: -; J gene: TRBJ2-7
CDR3 protein: AWSVGQPYGYT; clone size: -; V gene: TRBV30; D gene: TRBD1; J gene: TRBJ1-2
CDR3 protein: ASSAVGSSTEAF; clone size: -; V gene: TRBV9; D gene: -; J gene: TRBJ1-1
CDR3 protein: ASTGQMNTEAF; clone size: -; V gene: TRBV2; D gene: -; J gene: TRBJ1-1
CDR3 protein: ASGFGNTIY; clone size: -; V gene: TRBV19; D gene: -; J gene: TRBJ1-3
CDR3 protein: ASSYSSTDTQY; clone size: -; V gene: TRBV13; D gene: -; J gene: TRBJ2-3
CDR3 protein: ASNSGQAAKGYT; clone size: -; V gene: TRBV19; D gene: TRBD1; J gene: TRBJ1-2
CDR3 protein: ASSQAPGQMETQY; clone size: -; V gene: TRBV4-2; D gene: TRBD1; J gene: TRBJ2-5
CDR3 protein: ASKTPGTDTQY; clone size: -; V gene: TRBV11-2; D gene: -; J gene: TRBJ2-3
CDR3 protein: SVGQVPDYGYT; clone size: -; V gene: TRBV29-1; D gene: TRBD1; J gene: TRBJ1-2
CDR3 protein: ASSPSGTDTQY; clone size: once; V gene: TRBV18; D gene: -; J gene: TRBJ2-3
CDR3 protein: ASSSGQSYGYT; clone size: -; V gene: TRBV6-6; D gene: TRBD1; J gene: TRBJ1-2
CDR3 protein: ASSQGAGGDTDTQY; clone size: -; V gene: TRBV4-2; D gene: TRBD2; J gene: TRBJ2-3
CDR3 protein: ASSVGQGFPGNTIY; clone size: -; V gene: TRBV9; D gene: TRBD1; J gene: TRBJ1-3
CDR3 protein: ASSQARGEDEQF; clone size: -; V gene: TRBV4-2; D gene: -; J gene: TRBJ2-1
CDR3 protein: ASSYVGGGYEQY; clone size: -; V gene: TRBV6-5; D gene: -; J gene: TRBJ2-7
CDR3 protein: ASSSRPPGLANYTQY; clone size: -; V gene: TRBV9; D gene: TRBD2; J gene: TRBJ2-3
CDR3 protein: ASSEGQRWYSPLH; clone size: -; V gene: TRBV6-1; D gene: -; J gene: TRBJ1-6
CDR3 protein: ASSRFGLAGGNYEQY; clone size: -; V gene: TRBV11-1; D gene: TRBD2; J gene: TRBJ2-7
CDR3 protein: ASSPTGMGGPNEKLF; clone size: -; V gene: TRBV19; D gene: -; J gene: TRBJ1-4
CDR3 protein: ASSTQGWGQPQH; clone size: -; V gene: TRBV19; D gene: -; J gene: TRBJ1-5
CDR3 protein: ASSHQGADYGYT; clone size: -; V gene: TRBV23-1; D gene: TRBD1; J gene: TRBJ1-2
CDR3 protein: ASSLRTGSGGYT; clone size: -; V gene: TRBV6-5; D gene: TRBD1; J gene: TRBJ1-2
CDR3 protein: ASTHRGSGGRPRDTQY; clone size: -; V gene: TRBV5-4; D gene: TRBD2; J gene: TRBJ2-3
CDR3 protein: ASLRTGRVNTEAF; clone size: -; V gene: TRBV6-5; D gene: TRBD1; J gene: TRBJ1-1
CDR3 protein: ASGPRGRY; clone size: -; V gene: TRBV6-5; D gene: -; J gene: TRBJ2-7
CDR3 protein: ASSLVESHEQY; clone size: -; V gene: TRBV21-1; D gene: -; J gene: TRBJ2-7